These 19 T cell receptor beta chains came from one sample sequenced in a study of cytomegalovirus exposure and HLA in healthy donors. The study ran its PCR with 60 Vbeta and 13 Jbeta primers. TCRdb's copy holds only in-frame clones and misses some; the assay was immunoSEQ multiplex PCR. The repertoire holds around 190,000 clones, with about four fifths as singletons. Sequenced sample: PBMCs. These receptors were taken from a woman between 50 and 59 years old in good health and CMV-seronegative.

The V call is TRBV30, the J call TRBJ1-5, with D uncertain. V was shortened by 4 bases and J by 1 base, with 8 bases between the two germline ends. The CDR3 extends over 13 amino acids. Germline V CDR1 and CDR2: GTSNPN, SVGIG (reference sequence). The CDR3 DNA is TGTGCCTGGACGCAGTTCAGCAATCAGCCCCAGCATTTT. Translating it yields CAWTQFSNQPQHF.

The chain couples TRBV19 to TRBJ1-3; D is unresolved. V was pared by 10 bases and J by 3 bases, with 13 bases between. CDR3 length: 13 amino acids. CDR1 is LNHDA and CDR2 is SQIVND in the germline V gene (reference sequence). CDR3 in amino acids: CATSRRSGNTIYF. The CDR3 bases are TGTGCCACCTCACGTAGGAGTGGAAACACCATATATTTT.

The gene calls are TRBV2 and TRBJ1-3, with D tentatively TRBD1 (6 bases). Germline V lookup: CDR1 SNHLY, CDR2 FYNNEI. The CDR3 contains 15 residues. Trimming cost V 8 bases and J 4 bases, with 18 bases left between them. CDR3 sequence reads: CASSSQGYSGNTIYF. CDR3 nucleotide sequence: TGTGCCAGCTCCTCACAGGGATACTCCGGAAACACCATATATTTT.

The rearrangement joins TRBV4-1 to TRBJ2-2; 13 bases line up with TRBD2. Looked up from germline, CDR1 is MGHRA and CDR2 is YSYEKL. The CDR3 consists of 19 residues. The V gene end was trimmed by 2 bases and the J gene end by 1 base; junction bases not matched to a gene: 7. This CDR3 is CASSQTSGRARVNTGELFF. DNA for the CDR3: TGCGCCAGCAGCCAAACTAGCGGGAGGGCCAGGGTGAACACCGGGGAGCTGTTTTTT.

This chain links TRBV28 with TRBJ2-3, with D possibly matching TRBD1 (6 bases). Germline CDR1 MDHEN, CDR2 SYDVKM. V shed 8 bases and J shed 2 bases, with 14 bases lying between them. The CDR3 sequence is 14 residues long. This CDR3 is CASRPPGVTDTQYF. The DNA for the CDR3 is TGTGCCAGCCGACCTCCAGGGGTCACAGATACGCAGTATTTT.

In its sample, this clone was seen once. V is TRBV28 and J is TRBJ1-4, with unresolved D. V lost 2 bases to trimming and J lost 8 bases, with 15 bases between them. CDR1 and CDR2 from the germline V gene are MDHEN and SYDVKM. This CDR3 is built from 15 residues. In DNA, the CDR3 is TGTGCCAGCAGTTTACAGCCTACGGGAGGGGAAAAACTGTTTTTT. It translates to CASSLQPTGGEKLFF.

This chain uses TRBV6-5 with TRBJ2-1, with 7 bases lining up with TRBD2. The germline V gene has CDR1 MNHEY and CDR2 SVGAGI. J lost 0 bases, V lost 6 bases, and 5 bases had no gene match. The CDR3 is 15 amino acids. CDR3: CASSPSGVSYNEQFF. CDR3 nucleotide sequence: TGTGCCAGCAGCCCAAGCGGGGTCTCCTACAATGAGCAGTTCTTC.

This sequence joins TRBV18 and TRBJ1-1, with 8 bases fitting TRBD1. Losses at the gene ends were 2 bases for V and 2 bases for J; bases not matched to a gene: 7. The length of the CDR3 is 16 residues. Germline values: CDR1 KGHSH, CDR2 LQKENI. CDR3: CASSPTRGHLNTEAFF. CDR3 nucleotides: TGTGCCAGCTCACCAACCAGGGGGCACCTAAACACTGAAGCTTTCTTT.

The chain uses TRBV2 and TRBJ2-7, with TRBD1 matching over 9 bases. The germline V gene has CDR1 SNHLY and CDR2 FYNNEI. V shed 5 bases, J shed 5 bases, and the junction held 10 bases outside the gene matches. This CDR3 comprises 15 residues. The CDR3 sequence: CASSTLRTGAHEQYF. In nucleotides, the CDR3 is TGTGCCAGCAGTACCCTTCGGACAGGGGCCCACGAGCAGTACTTC.

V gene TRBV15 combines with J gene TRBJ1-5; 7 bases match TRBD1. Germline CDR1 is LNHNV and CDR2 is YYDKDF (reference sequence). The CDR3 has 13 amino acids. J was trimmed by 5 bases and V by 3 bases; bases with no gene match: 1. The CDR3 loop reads CATSSQGDQPQHF. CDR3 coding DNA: TGTGCCACCAGCAGCCAGGGGGATCAGCCCCAGCATTTT.

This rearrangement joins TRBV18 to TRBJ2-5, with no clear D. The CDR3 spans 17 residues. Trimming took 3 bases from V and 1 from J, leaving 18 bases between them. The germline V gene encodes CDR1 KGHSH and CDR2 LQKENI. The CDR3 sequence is CASSPRPIAVGQETQYF. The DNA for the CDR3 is TGTGCCAGCTCACCGAGGCCAATCGCGGTCGGCCAAGAGACCCAGTACTTC.

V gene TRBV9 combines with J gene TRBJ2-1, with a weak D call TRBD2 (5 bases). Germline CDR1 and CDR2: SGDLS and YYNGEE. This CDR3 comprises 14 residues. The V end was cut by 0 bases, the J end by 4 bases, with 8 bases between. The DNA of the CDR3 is TGTGCCAGCAGCGTAGGTCGGGGATACAATGAGCAGTTCTTC. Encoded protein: CASSVGRGYNEQFF.

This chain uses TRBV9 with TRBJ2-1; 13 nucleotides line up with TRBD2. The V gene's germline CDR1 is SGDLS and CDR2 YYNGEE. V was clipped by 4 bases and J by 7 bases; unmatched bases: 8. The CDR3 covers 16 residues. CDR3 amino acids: CASSTSRGLAGNEQFF. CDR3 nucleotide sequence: TGTGCCAGCAGCACCTCCCGGGGACTAGCGGGGAATGAGCAGTTCTTC.

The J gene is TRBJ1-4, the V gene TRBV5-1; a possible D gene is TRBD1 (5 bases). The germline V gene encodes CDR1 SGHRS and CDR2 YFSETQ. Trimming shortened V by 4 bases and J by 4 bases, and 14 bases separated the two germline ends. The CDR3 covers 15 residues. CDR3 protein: CASSPHRIFNEKLFF. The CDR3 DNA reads TGCGCCAGCAGCCCCCACAGGATTTTTAATGAAAAACTGTTTTTT.

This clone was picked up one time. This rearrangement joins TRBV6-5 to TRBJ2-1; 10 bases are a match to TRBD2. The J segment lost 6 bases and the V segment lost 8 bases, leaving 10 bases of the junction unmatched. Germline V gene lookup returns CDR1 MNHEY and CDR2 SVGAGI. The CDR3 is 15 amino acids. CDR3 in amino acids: CASRKSGRARNEQFF. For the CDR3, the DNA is TGTGCCAGCCGCAAAAGCGGGAGGGCCCGCAATGAGCAGTTCTTC.

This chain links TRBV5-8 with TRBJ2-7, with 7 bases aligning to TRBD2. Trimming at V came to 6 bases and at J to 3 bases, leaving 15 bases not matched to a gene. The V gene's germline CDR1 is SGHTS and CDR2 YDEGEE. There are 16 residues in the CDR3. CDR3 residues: CASNKGGAGGNYEQYF. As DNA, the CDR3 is TGTGCCAGCAATAAAGGCGGGGCCGGGGGGAACTACGAGCAGTACTTC.

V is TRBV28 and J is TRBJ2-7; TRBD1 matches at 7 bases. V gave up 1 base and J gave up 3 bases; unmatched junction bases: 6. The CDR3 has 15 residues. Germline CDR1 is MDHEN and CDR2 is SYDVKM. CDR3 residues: CASSLSMDRFYEQYF. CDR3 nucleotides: TGTGCCAGCAGTTTATCAATGGACAGGTTCTACGAGCAGTACTTC.

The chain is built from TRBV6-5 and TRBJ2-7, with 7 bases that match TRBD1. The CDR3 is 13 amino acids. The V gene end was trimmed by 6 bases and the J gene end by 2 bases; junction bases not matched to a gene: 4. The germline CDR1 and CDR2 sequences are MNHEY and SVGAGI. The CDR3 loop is CASRIRGTYEQYF. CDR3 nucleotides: TGTGCCAGCAGAATCAGGGGGACCTACGAGCAGTACTTC.

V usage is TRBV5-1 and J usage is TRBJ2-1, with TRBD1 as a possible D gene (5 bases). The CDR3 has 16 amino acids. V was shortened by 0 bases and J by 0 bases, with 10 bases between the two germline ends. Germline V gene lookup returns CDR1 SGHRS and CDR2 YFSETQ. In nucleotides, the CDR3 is TGCGCCAGCAGCTTGGGGGGCCAAAGCTCCTACAATGAGCAGTTCTTC. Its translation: CASSLGGQSSYNEQFF. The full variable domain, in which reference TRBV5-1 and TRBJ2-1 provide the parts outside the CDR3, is KAGVTQTPRYLIKTRGQQVTLSCSPISGHRSVSWYQQTPGQGLQFLFEYFSETQRNKGNFPGRFSGRQFSNSRSEMNVSTLELGDSALYLCASSLGGQSSYNEQFFGPGTRLTVL.